This T cell receptor (beta chain) was identified during a study of CD8+ T cells in alopecia areata (dated by TCRdb to between 2017 and 2018). For the study in its entirety: The treated patients, all with moderate-to-severe alopecia areata, were enrolled in an open-label pilot trial of oral tofacitinib given at 5 to 10 mg twice daily. Tofacitinib was given for 6 to 18 months, followed by 6 months of follow-up off drug to assess delayed response and recurrence. The study used high-throughput TCRbeta sequencing to examine T cell clonal expansion in alopecia areata, in both the C3H/HeJ mouse model and human patients. On the human side, TCRbeta sequencing was run on scalp tissue and on sorted CD4+ and CD8+ peripheral blood T cells from healthy controls and from alopecia areata patients with either patchy or totalis/universalis disease. Biopsies were taken from tofacitinib-treated patients at baseline and at 4 and 24 weeks of treatment, and a later scalp biopsy was taken in several of the tofacitinib-treated patients. Clonality in the scalp was compared among normal scalp (n=4), patchy alopecia areata scalp (n=8), and alopecia totalis/universalis scalp (n=8). RNA was obtained with the PAXgene miRNA kit for fixed scalp, the miRNeasy kit for PBMCs, and the RNeasy kit for mouse skin. Amplification of TCRbeta CDR3 regions was done by immunoSEQ multiplex PCR using 35 Vbeta forward primers and 13 Jbeta reverse primers. Summary of the overall study and its limitations: Resident alphabeta T cells in normal human skin are also sequenced, complicating scalp TCR repertoire analysis, unlike mouse skin dominated by gammadelta T cells. Higher clonality and more expanded CD8+ clones were observed in lesional scalp than in normal scalp, particularly in alopecia totalis/universalis, a finding suggestive of antigenic drive. TCR sequences shared between patients were less clear than in mice, possibly partly because of HLA diversity in the patient population.

The library came from the immunoSEQ multiplex PCR assay. For TCR sequencing, RNA was extracted from every sample and reverse transcribed into cDNA to serve as template. SuperScript III was used to make first-strand cDNA, primed with a 2:1 mix of oligo-dT and random hexamers. A synthetic immune receptor repertoire was used to assess amplification bias, and residual bias was removed computationally. Regarding the original processing steps: Raw reads were preprocessed to remove errors, and CDR3 was defined by IMGT conventions from the conserved cysteine to phenylalanine. To get clonality, Shannon entropy was normalized by log2 of the number of productive unique TCRs and the result was subtracted from 1. Whether scalp clones were CD4 or CD8 was inferred by matching scalp TCRbeta sequences against CD4 and CD8 repertoires sorted from blood. TCRdb took over this immuneACCESS table, retaining in-frame rearrangements with V and J assigned. Such tables are incomplete; in checked studies, under half of the missing clones stem from an unresolved V gene, and the remainder is unexplained. From that table come the V and J calls and clone size; the DNA was used to work out D and trimming. This sample lists around 200,000 clones; about 63% were detected once. The ten largest clones capture over 1.5% of the sample.

As concerns this clone: Its antigen remains unidentified. No much larger clonotype is one base removed from it; base qualities were not supplied.

V was cut back by 2 bases and J by 0 bases, leaving a gap of 12 bases between them. Including the terminal cysteine and phenylalanine, the CDR3 comprises 16 residues. Kept here is only the CDR3 DNA, which spans 48 bases and is read in frame from base 1. The germline V gene gives CDR1 as LGHNA and CDR2 as YSLEER. The sample's time point label is to be understood as: baseline before oral tofacitinib. Lesional scalp punch biopsies and peripheral blood were collected from alopecia areata patients. After PBMCs were isolated by density centrifugation and stained for CD3, CD4 and CD8, a FACSAria was used to sort CD4+ and CD8+ T cells.

The chain couples TRBV4-3 to TRBJ2-3, with a tentative D gene TRBD1 over 5 matching bases. The material was CD4+ T cells sorted from blood, obtained at week 0. The source is a human donor with alopecia areata. In nucleotide form, the sequence is TGCGCCAGCAGCCAAAGGGGCGACCGTAGCACAGATACGCAGTATTTT. Protein translation: CASSQRGDRSTDTQYF.